The clone carrying this T cell receptor beta chain was seen once. V lost 0 bases to trimming and J lost 2 bases, with 14 bases between them. Looked up from germline, CDR1 is MNHNS and CDR2 is SASEGT. The CDR3 totals 16 residues. This specimen belongs to a study of blood T cell repertoires in COVID-19. Looking at the study overall: Whether acute or convalescent, the COVID-19 samples came from the United States, Italy and Spain. T cells, B-cell-depleted T cells, or PBMCs provided the cDNA or gDNA that served as material.

Original handling: Reference gene primer amplification yielded estimated nucleated cell counts. The data were produced by immunoSEQ multiplex PCR, yet TCRdb's version contains in-frame clones alone and is incomplete. That table gives V, J and clone size, and the DNA gave D and trimming. Of under 300,000 clones in the sample, 75% to 85% are singletons; the top ten hold over 1.2%. This chain links TRBV6-1 with TRBJ2-7; weak D call: TRBD1 (6 bases). Input material: peripheral blood. This TCR was recovered from a woman between 40 and 50 years old who had recovered from COVID-19. The chain's CDR3 is CASSEALSQGTYEQYF. CDR3 nucleotides: TGTGCCAGCAGTGAAGCGCTCTCACAGGGTACCTACGAGCAGTACTTC.